The source of this TCR beta chain is a study of human T cells and chemical hapten exposure. Across the whole study: For the approximately 23-week duration of the study, patients were given weekly doses of diphenylcyclopropenone on the scalp. The cohort included alopecia areata under or over 50% scalp, totalis and universalis.

With 2 bases removed from V and 6 bases from J, the gap between germline ends came to 7 bases. This CDR3 is built from 11 residues. Germline V gene lookup returns CDR1 DFQATT and CDR2 SNEGSKA (reference sequence). Time point noted: patch test 1, 2 weeks after DPC sensitization. This sample's treatment: therapeutic diphenylcyclopropenone sensitization with weekly scalp DPC. Blood sampling preceded each patch test application. This clonotype was recorded many times. Original methodology: Sample TCR totals centred on a median of around 96,000, ranging about 20,000 to 750,000. MiXCR, applied by TCRdb to the RACE reads, yields one record per CDR3 protein. V and J calls and clone size were set by TCRdb, not the authors. Counted here are a few hundred thousand distinct CDR3 sequences, roughly 4.8% occurring once; the ten biggest clones make up approximately 2.1%.

Sequenced material: whole blood, taken in connection with sensitization to the hapten diphenylcyclopropenone (DPC). This clonotype was obtained from a woman aged 45-59 years with alopecia areata. Some clones in this sample may be carry-over from other donors' samples. The chain employs TRBV20-1 and TRBJ1-1; D is unresolved. The DNA of the CDR3 is TGCAGTGCTAGAAGGAGCTCTGAAGCTTTCTTT. The encoded protein is CSARRSSEAFF.